This passage covers 2 T cell receptor beta chains from one sample sequenced in a study of shared clonotypes between healthy human individuals (dated by TCRdb to the early 2020s). Receptor amplification or capture employed the immunoSEQ multiplex PCR assay. The source is immuneACCESS, and TCRdb retained only in-frame sequences with V and J called. Part of the clones is not carried over; for the studies checked, unresolved V genes explain less than half of this, and the remainder is unexplained. Across this sample there are 2 million to 2.5 million clones, with about nine tenths seen only once. The ten largest make up 0.3% to 0.45% of the sample. The specimen sequenced was naive CD4+ T cells from PBMCs. The label giving this sample's cell subset or site can be read as: CD45RA+ positively selected. These receptors were obtained from a man in his late teens or twenties in good health. Some clones in this sample may be carry-over from other donors' samples.

The chain has TRBV9 and TRBJ2-5; no clear D. Deletions cut 4 bases from V and 5 bases from J, with 21 bases between. The CDR3 is 16 residues long. Germline CDR1 reads SGDLS; CDR2 reads YYNGEE. CDR3 sequence: CASSPSQNGRWETQYF. CDR3 DNA sequence: TGTGCCAGCAGCCCGTCCCAGAACGGGCGTTGGGAGACCCAGTACTTC.

As concerns this clone: This same CDR3 is encoded by further DNA sequences in the sample. The chain joins TRBV18 to TRBJ1-2; a weak D match, TRBD1 (5 bases). The CDR3 is 15 residues long. Germline CDR1 KGHSH, CDR2 LQKENI. The V gene lost 0 bases and the J gene lost 0 bases, with 8 bases spanning the gap. CDR3 in amino acids: CASSPPGQANYGYTF. Written as DNA, the CDR3 is TGTGCCAGCTCACCACCCGGACAAGCTAACTATGGCTACACCTTC. The whole variable domain, remainder taken from reference TRBV18 and TRBJ1-2, is NAGVMQNPRHLVRRRGQEARLRCSPMKGHSHVYWYRQLPEEGLKFMVYLQKENIIDESGMPKERFSAEFPKEGPSILRIQQVVRGDSAAYFCASSPPGQANYGYTFGSGTRLTVV.